These T cell receptor beta chains were read from a single sample in a study of early T cells in non-severe SARS-CoV-2 infection. TCRdb re-derived calls from the 5' RACE reads in MiXCR, one entry per CDR3 protein. Of fewer than 100,000 distinct CDR3 sequences in the sample, over 9% are singletons; the top ten hold about 4.8%. Sequenced sample: whole blood. The receptors here all came from an adult who was a healthcare worker with PCR-confirmed SARS-CoV-2 infection or an uninfected control (not recorded which). CDR3s include the opening cysteine and the closing phenylalanine or tryptophan. Fields, in order: V gene, clone size, CDR3 protein. Clone size is not always given. Where it is, it says once, few, many or a class for expanded clones.

TRBV30,few,CAWKVGLAASDTQYF
TRBV30,many,CAWSWTASTGELFF
TRBV6-2/TRBV6-3,NA,CASRASGSTSAGELFF
TRBV5-8,many,CASRTVGSGNTIYF
TRBV20-1,many,CSARVQNSNQPQHF
TRBV11-2,many,CASSWRALGTEAFF
TRBV6-1,many,CASSEVWGGNTEAFF
TRBV10-3,NA,CAISESPRYGYTF
TRBV7-8,many,CASSPFITRGEKTDTQYF
TRBV5-6,many,CASSQRPRDEQFF
TRBV2,NA,CASSGTGLETQYF
TRBV14,many,CASSRPGPTYEQYF
TRBV27,many,CASSLRLAGTSGQTQYF
TRBV7-6,many,CASSSTGTSGRSEQFF
TRBV28,NA,CASSQTGTLETQYF
TRBV4-2,many,CASSQVREPPFF
TRBV18,many,CASSPTQEKGYTF
TRBV28,many,CASSMDRTGTSPQETQYF
TRBV29-1,NA,CSVEVQRNTEAFF
TRBV6-1,many,CASSQRLSPGDTQYF
TRBV6-5,NA,CAAHSIPYGYTF
TRBV5-1,many,CASSSSAGSSPNSPLHF
TRBV3-1,many,CASSQDRDFNEQFF
TRBV20-1,few,CSARSNEQFF
TRBV2,many,CASSRQGQVYEQYF
TRBV27,many,CASSSPPRGGRPGNEQFF
TRBV18,many,CASSRSGFNYGYTF
TRBV4-1,many,CASSPRQGNEQFF
TRBV20-1,many,CSARTVDEKLFF
TRBV18,many,CASSPQGKGVQPQHF
TRBV3-1,few,CASSLLAGAYEQYF
TRBV20-1,NA,CSASPPERSSYNEQFF
TRBV28,many,CASSITPSGGYNEQFF
TRBV20-1,few,CSASGPGELFF
TRBV6-1,many,CASTSGTSGLYEQYF
TRBV7-9,few,CASSGTSGIRSYEQYF
TRBV12-3/TRBV12-4,many,CASRIDRGQSPLHF
TRBV7-9,many,CASSLAGQALQETQYF
TRBV2,NA,CASSATYNEQFF
TRBV19,many,CASSMRGQGNEQFF
TRBV20-1,few,CSAEPSVNSYEQYF
TRBV9,NA,CASSVLDSYTGELFF
TRBV20-1,NA,CSALDVNEQFF
TRBV3-1,few,CASSQVSGITYNEQFF
TRBV28,many,CASIGNPLGGRLSSYEQYF
TRBV7-8,NA,CASSPGASSGNTIYF
TRBV28,once,CATLDGVSGANVLTF
TRBV9,many,CASSPDAASYNEQFF
TRBV28,many,CASSTRGRGAYEQYF
TRBV6-1,few,CASSEAPGQGRGSNQPQHF
TRBV20-1,few,CSGRLSGNTIYF
TRBV6-1,many,CASSLNSPLHF
TRBV5-1,many,CASSLREQAGNTEAFF